This entry lists 15 T cell receptor beta chains sequenced from one sample in a study of tumor-infiltrating lymphocytes in primary liver carcinoma. The source material, 20-30 mg of unsorted bulk tissue, was used to co-extract RNA and DNA. Constant-region priming of about 0.5 ug total RNA yielded TCR beta cDNA. The TCR beta library was amplified through three nested multiplex PCR rounds in a modified ARM-PCR procedure. Amplification in the first two PCR rounds was performed using TRBV1-TRBV30 forward primers and a C-beta reverse primer for roughly 9 cycles each. TCRdb reprocessed the multiplex PCR reads with MiXCR, giving one entry per CDR3 protein. The table has roughly 91,000 distinct CDR3 sequences, more than 65% seen once. The specimen sequenced was liver tumor tissue from sampling region 5. This sample's subset: tumor region T5, tumor centre. The receptors stem from a woman aged 55-70 years with primary liver carcinoma and hepatitis B virus infection.

Concerning this clonotype itself: The junction differs from germline at one of its ends, possibly a read error. This chain uses TRBV28 with TRBJ2-5; no definite D call. The germline V gene encodes CDR1 MDHEN and CDR2 SYDVKM. The CDR3 loop spans 14 amino acids. The chain's CDR3 is CASSLFATKEIQYF. The CDR3 coding sequence is TGTGCCAGCAGTTTATTTGCAACTAAAGAGATCCAGTACTTC.

The rearrangement joins TRBV28 to TRBJ2-7; 9 positions match TRBD2. The J segment lost 0 bases and the V segment lost 5 bases, leaving 20 bases of the junction unmatched. Germline CDR1 and CDR2: MDHEN and SYDVKM. There are 20 residues in the CDR3. The CDR3 loop reads CASSTIFGGLAGISSYEQYF. The CDR3, as DNA: TGTGCCAGCAGTACTATTTTCGGGGGGCTAGCGGGAATTTCCTCCTACGAGCAGTACTTC.

To note about this clonotype: No conserved phenylalanine or tryptophan is present at the end of the CDR3, so a read error is the likely explanation. The CDR3 sequence is CVSSGGQSATNEKLFL. In DNA, the CDR3 is TGTGTCAGCAGTGGAGGACAGAGCGCAACTAATGAAAAACTGTTTCTT. The chain carries TRBV12-3 or TRBV12-4 and TRBJ1-4; weak D call: TRBD1 (6 bases). The CDR3 length is 16 residues.

This clonotype appeared many times. This chain joins TRBV10-2 and TRBJ2-7, with 10 bases that match TRBD2. V was pared by 6 bases and J by 0 bases, with 2 bases of the junction left unmatched. Germline V gene sequence: CDR1 WSHSY, CDR2 SAAADI. The CDR3 loop spans 14 amino acids. CDR3 sequence reads: CASRWTSGSYEQYF. In DNA form, the CDR3 reads TGCGCCAGCAGATGGACTAGCGGCTCCTACGAGCAGTACTTC.

For this clonotype: The conserved final phenylalanine or tryptophan is absent from the CDR3, which likely points to a read error. The chain has TRBV11-2 and TRBJ2-1; TRBD1 is a possible D gene (6 bases). V was trimmed by 0 bases and J by 8 bases, leaving 17 bases between them. The CDR3 consists of 16 residues. Germline lookup yields CDR1 SGHAT and CDR2 FQNNGV. CDR3 nucleotide sequence: TGTGCCAGCAGCTTAGATCTGGCGAGTGGGGGCGATGAGCAGTTCTAC. It yields the protein CASSLDLASGGDEQFY.

This clonotype occurred once. The chain employs TRBV6-5 and TRBJ1-2; D not certain. The CDR3 consists of 15 residues. The germline V gene has CDR1 MNHEY and CDR2 SVGAGI. Deletions cut 5 bases from V and 4 bases from J, with 17 bases between. The CDR3 loop reads CASSIHWESTYGYTF. The DNA of the CDR3 is TGTGCCAGCAGTATACATTGGGAGTCCACCTATGGCTACACCTTC.

Details on this clonotype: The germline gene is not matched at one end of the junction; a read error may be the cause. This sequence joins TRBV11-2 and TRBJ2-7; 8 nucleotides line up with TRBD2. The V gene's germline CDR1 is SGHAT and CDR2 FQNNGV. CDR3 length: 18 residues. In nucleotides, the CDR3 is TGTGCCGGCAGCTTAGATTGGGTCAGTCTAGCGGGTCCATACGACCAGTACTTC. Protein product: CAGSLDWVSLAGPYDQYF.

The chain couples TRBV6-5 to TRBJ2-3, with TRBD1 matching 8 bases. This CDR3 is built from 17 residues. The germline CDR1 and CDR2 sequences are MNHEY and SVGAGI. Losses at the gene ends were 5 bases for V and 14 bases for J; bases not matched to a gene: 24. For the CDR3, the DNA is TGTGCCAGCAGTGACGTAACCGTGCGGGTCAGGGGGCGTTCTATGTATTTT. The encoded protein is CASSDVTVRVRGRSMYF.

Note on this clonotype: Germline and junction disagree at one end, which may indicate a read error. The chain couples TRBV7-8 to TRBJ2-1; 7 bases are a match to TRBD1. Germline loops: CDR1 SGHVS, CDR2 FQNEAQ. This CDR3 is 14 amino acids long. CDR3 region: CATLRQGRHNVQFF. In DNA, the CDR3 is TGTGCCACTCTAAGACAGGGTAGGCACAATGTGCAGTTCTTC.

A single count supports this clonotype. A read error is possible here, since a much larger clone lies one base away. The chain employs TRBV28 and TRBJ1-1; 7 bases are shared with TRBD1. CDR1 is MDHEN, CDR2 SYDVKM, per germline. CDR3 length: 13 residues. Trimming removed 7 bases from V and 4 bases from J; junction bases left unmatched: 6. CDR3 region: CASNDRVATEAFF. The CDR3 DNA sequence: TGTGCCAGCAACGACAGGGTAGCCACTGAAGCTTTCTTT.

Notes on this clonotype: A much more abundant neighbour one base away suggests this may be a read error. The CDR3 DNA follows: TGCGCCAGCAGAACTGGCCGGGGCCGGGTAGGCAATGGGCAGTTCTTC. The encoded protein is CASRTGRGRVGNGQFF. The chain is built from TRBV5-1 and TRBJ2-1; either TRBD1 or TRBD2 may supply D (5 bases each). There are 16 residues in the CDR3. CDR1 is SGHRS, CDR2 YFSETQ, per germline.

The count of this clonotype is one. The final CDR3 position lacks the conserved phenylalanine or tryptophan, pointing to a likely read error. The gene calls are TRBV4-1 and TRBJ2-3, with 11 bases identical to TRBD2. The V gene end was trimmed by 4 bases and the J gene end by 3 bases; junction bases not matched to a gene: 6. The CDR3 is 16 residues long. The germline gives CDR1 MGHRA, CDR2 YSYEKL. The CDR3: CASSLSGRAGTDTQYL. The CDR3 nucleotides read TGCGCCAGCAGCCTTAGCGGGAGGGCCGGGACAGATACGCAGTATTTG.

The V and J genes are TRBV5-1 and TRBJ2-1; either TRBD1 or TRBD2 may supply D (6 bases each). The CDR3 runs to 15 residues. Germline assignment: CDR1 SGHRS and CDR2 YFSETQ. Trimming left V 0 bases short and J 6 bases short, with 13 bases between. CDR3 protein: CASSLAGGSGNEQFF. In nucleotides, the CDR3 is TGCGCCAGCAGCTTGGCCGGGGGCTCAGGCAATGAGCAGTTCTTC.

Worth noting for this clonotype: Without the conserved terminal phenylalanine or tryptophan, this CDR3 likely stems from a read error. The DNA is omitted, as the CDR3 cannot be located on it reliably, and the CDR3 follows TCRdb's listing. The rearrangement joins TRBV5-6 to TRBJ1-1. The CDR3 sequence runs 13 residues, both termini included. CDR1 is SGHDT and CDR2 is YYEEEE in the germline V gene. CDR3 loop: CASSNRGDTEVFL.

In its sample, this clonotype was seen many times. The CDR3 region has the DNA TGTGCCAGCATCCTCTCGGGAGGGCAGCCCCAGCATTTT. This translates into CASILSGGQPQHF. The rearrangement links TRBV6-1 to TRBJ1-5, with D unclear. Germline loops: CDR1 MNHNS, CDR2 SASEGT. Trimming shortened V by 7 bases and J by 7 bases, and 14 bases separated the two germline ends. The CDR3 sequence is 13 residues long.